Following are 27 T cell receptor beta chains from one sample sequenced in a study of CD8+CD57+ T cells in acquired aplastic anemia. Profiling that covered TCR beta VDJ and CDR3 relied on genomic DNA as its template. One entry per CDR3 protein results from TCRdb running MiXCR on the reads. The sample records about 64,000 distinct CDR3 sequences, roughly 54% being singletons. Material for sequencing was sorted CD4+, CD8+, or CD8+CD57+ T cells (not recorded which) from PBMCs. Every receptor here comes from a human donor in good health, serving as a control.

This clonotype appeared many times. The chain carries TRBV11-3 and TRBJ2-1, with no clear D. V shed 5 bases and J shed 2 bases, with 13 bases lying between them. The CDR3 loop spans 15 amino acids. Germline V lookup: CDR1 SGHNT, CDR2 YENEEA. The CDR3 DNA reads TGTGCCAGCAGCCGCCCGCCCGAGCCCTACAATGAGCAGTTCTTC. It codes for CASSRPPEPYNEQFF.

This clonotype has a handful of counts. The chain recombines TRBV19 with TRBJ1-1; possible D gene TRBD1, 5 bases. Looked up from germline, CDR1 is LNHDA and CDR2 is SQIVND (reference sequence). This CDR3 has 13 residues. The V gene lost 6 bases and the J gene lost 4 bases, with 12 bases spanning the gap. For the CDR3, the DNA is TGTGCCAGTAGGGCCAGGGTAGGCACTGAAGCTTTCTTT. Protein: CASRARVGTEAFF.

This clonotype came up a few times. This chain links TRBV9 with TRBJ2-1; 7 bases line up with TRBD2. The CDR3 runs 14 residues. CDR1 is SGDLS, CDR2 YYNGEE, per germline. The trim removed 3 bases at V and 7 bases at J, leaving 7 bases unmatched. CDR3: CASSGWEGWNEQFF. In DNA, the CDR3 is TGTGCCAGCAGCGGGTGGGAGGGTTGGAATGAGCAGTTCTTC.

J is TRBJ2-7 and V is TRBV2, with 7 bases identical to TRBD2. Germline V gene sequence: CDR1 SNHLY, CDR2 FYNNEI. J lost 0 bases, V lost 8 bases, and 7 bases had no gene match. The CDR3 length is 14 residues. DNA of the CDR3: TGTGCCAGCCGGGACTACGTGAGCTCCTACGAGCAGTACTTC. Amino acid sequence: CASRDYVSSYEQYF. Full variable domain (outside the CDR3, taken from reference TRBV2 and TRBJ2-7): EPEVTQTPSHQVTQMGQEVILRCVPISNHLYFYWYRQILGQKVEFLVSFYNNEISEKSEIFDDQFSVERPDGSNFTLKIRSTKLEDSAMYFCASRDYVSSYEQYFGPGTRLTVT.

Of note for this clonotype: Possible read error: a much larger clone is one base away. The conserved final phenylalanine or tryptophan is absent from the CDR3, which likely points to a read error. The CDR3 bases are TGTGCCACCTTGACGGCGGCTGGGGATGGCTACACCTCC. Protein sequence: CATLTAAGDGYTS. V gene TRBV12-3 or TRBV12-4 combines with J gene TRBJ1-2; D gene ambiguous. The V gene lost 10 bases and the J gene lost 6 bases, with 18 bases spanning the gap. CDR3 size: 13 residues.

The chain carries TRBV10-3 and TRBJ2-5; tentatively, D is TRBD1 (5 bases). The CDR3 contains 12 residues. Trimming removed 3 bases at V and 9 bases at J, with 11 bases between. Germline V gene sequence: CDR1 ENHRY, CDR2 SYGVKD. The CDR3 coding sequence is TGTGCCATCAGTGACCCAGGGAAAGCCCAGTACTTC. Its translation: CAISDPGKAQYF.

In its sample, this clonotype was seen a few times. This sequence joins TRBV29-1 and TRBJ2-1; the D gene is possibly TRBD1 (6 bases). There are 12 residues in the CDR3. The germline CDR1 and CDR2 sequences are SQVTM and ANQGSEA. V lost 1 base and J 7 bases, leaving 8 bases between the germline ends. The CDR3 sequence is CSVEGQGNEQFF. The CDR3 DNA reads TGCAGCGTTGAAGGGCAGGGGAATGAGCAGTTCTTC.

The chain uses TRBV9 and TRBJ1-1; possible D gene TRBD1, 5 bases. CDR3 size: 14 residues. Trimming shortened V by 0 bases and J by 5 bases, and 11 bases separated the two germline ends. Germline V gene lookup returns CDR1 SGDLS and CDR2 YYNGEE. The CDR3 here is CASSVDLGVTEAFF. CDR3 sequence (DNA): TGTGCCAGCAGCGTAGATCTAGGGGTGACTGAAGCTTTCTTT.

As regards this clonotype: Relative to the germline gene, one junction end is altered; a read error may explain this. The chain carries TRBV15 and TRBJ2-3, with 13 bases fitting TRBD2. In germline, CDR1 is LNHNV, CDR2 YYDKDF (reference sequence). The CDR3 loop spans 17 amino acids. CDR3 residues: CAASRGTSGAYTDTQYF. The CDR3 coding sequence is TGTGCCGCCAGCAGGGGGACTAGCGGGGCCTACACAGATACGCAGTATTTT. Filled out from reference TRBV15 and TRBJ2-3, the complete variable domain reads DAMVIQNPRYQVTQFGKPVTLSCSQTLNHNVMYWYQQKSSQAPKLLFHYYDKDFNNEADTPDNFQSRRPNTSFCFLDIRSPGLGDTAMYLCAASRGTSGAYTDTQYFGPGTRLTVL.

At least ten counts were recorded for this clonotype. The chain has TRBV5-5 and TRBJ2-1; D not certain. Trimming removed 0 bases at V and 9 bases at J, with 16 bases between. The V gene's germline CDR1 is SGHKS and CDR2 YYEKEE (reference sequence). The CDR3 sequence is 15 residues long. CDR3 loop: CASSLALIFGGEQFF. The DNA of the CDR3 is TGTGCCAGCAGCTTGGCTCTTATTTTCGGCGGTGAGCAGTTCTTC.

The genes are TRBV19 and TRBJ2-7; perhaps TRBD2 as D (6 bases). The length of the CDR3 is 15 residues. Germline CDR1 is LNHDA and CDR2 is SQIVND (reference sequence). Trimming removed 9 bases from V and 3 bases from J, with 21 bases in between. CDR3 protein: CASSLGRDPFYEQYF. Here the CDR3 DNA reads TGTGCCAGCAGCTTAGGGCGGGACCCATTCTACGAGCAGTACTTC.

This clonotype occurred many times. The chain joins TRBV5-1 to TRBJ1-6; 8 bases are a match to TRBD1. V shed 4 bases, J shed 7 bases, and the junction held 7 bases outside the gene matches. The CDR3 runs to 15 residues. Germline CDR1 and CDR2: SGHRS and YFSETQ. CDR3 bases: TGCGCCAGCAGCCGGACAGGGCAAGAGAATTCACCCCTCCACTTT. This codes for CASSRTGQENSPLHF.

This clonotype is a singleton in its sample. The junction shows a germline mismatch at one end, possibly a read error. This sequence joins TRBV27 and TRBJ2-7; D assignment may be TRBD1 or TRBD2 (5 bases each). Germline CDR1 reads MNHEY; CDR2 reads SMNVEV (reference sequence). This CDR3 comprises 15 residues. The CDR3 DNA reads as TGTGCCAGCAGGCCGACCGGGACGCCGGTAGGCGAGCAGTGCTTC. Translation: CASRPTGTPVGEQCF.

This rearrangement joins TRBV7-3 to TRBJ2-7; 15 positions match TRBD2. This CDR3 is built from 15 residues. Germline values: CDR1 SGHTA, CDR2 FQGTGA. Losses at the gene ends were 2 bases for V and 10 bases for J; bases not matched to a gene: 6. The CDR3 DNA sequence: TGTGCCAGCAGCTTAGACGGACTAGCGGGAGGGGGACAGTACTTC. As protein: CASSLDGLAGGGQYF.

By share of the sample, this clonotype is medium-sized. The CDR3 bases are TGTGCCAGCAGCTTAAGCGGGGGTAACACTGAAGCTTTCTTT. This gives the protein CASSLSGGNTEAFF. The gene calls are TRBV7-3 and TRBJ1-1; D possibly corresponds to TRBD1 (5 bases). The CDR3 totals 14 residues. The germline V gene has CDR1 SGHTA and CDR2 FQGTGA. V was clipped by 1 base and J by 2 bases, with 8 bases between them.

The J gene is TRBJ2-6, the V gene TRBV11-2; tentatively, D is TRBD2 (5 bases). V lost 0 bases to trimming and J lost 0 bases, with 9 bases between them. There are 17 residues in the CDR3. Germline-derived CDR1 and CDR2 are SGHAT and FQNNGV. CDR3 sequence: CASSLDLGSSGANVLTF. The DNA for the CDR3 is TGTGCCAGCAGCTTAGATCTTGGGAGCTCTGGGGCCAACGTCCTGACTTTC.

CDR3: CASSWGGGTYEQYF. Here the CDR3 DNA reads TGTGCCAGCAGCTGGGGCGGGGGGACCTACGAGCAGTACTTC. The chain combines TRBV7-8 with TRBJ2-7; 8 nucleotides agree with TRBD2. Germline V gene lookup returns CDR1 SGHVS and CDR2 FQNEAQ. V shed 4 bases, J shed 2 bases, and the junction held 4 bases outside the gene matches. The CDR3 covers 14 residues.

The V call is TRBV12-3 or TRBV12-4, the J call TRBJ1-4; 10 positions match TRBD1. J gave up 5 bases and V 6 bases, and 3 bases lay outside the gene matches. The CDR3 has 14 residues. The CDR3 is CASRRDRGNEKLFF. For the CDR3, the DNA is TGTGCCAGCAGGAGGGACAGGGGAAATGAAAAACTGTTTTTT.

The chain recombines TRBV13 with TRBJ2-7, with 7 bases matching TRBD1. The germline V gene has CDR1 PRHDT and CDR2 FYEKMQ (reference sequence). The CDR3 extends over 13 amino acids. Trimming removed 4 bases from V and 4 bases from J; junction bases left unmatched: 4. The CDR3 nucleotides read TGTGCCAGCAGCTCAACAGGGGATTACGAGCAGTACTTC. Residues: CASSSTGDYEQYF.

This clonotype was counted once. The J gene is TRBJ2-3, the V gene TRBV7-8; D possibly matches TRBD1 or TRBD2 (7 bases each). CDR3 length equals 15 residues. The V end lost 4 bases, the J end lost 6 bases, and 17 bases lay between the germline ends. The germline CDR1 and CDR2 sequences are SGHVS and FQNEAQ. Written as DNA, the CDR3 is TGTGCCAGCAGCTCCGGCGCAGGGGGGGTGGATACGCAGTATTTT. Encoded protein: CASSSGAGGVDTQYF.

At least ten counts were recorded for this clonotype. The chain links TRBV12-3 or TRBV12-4 to TRBJ2-1, with 10 bases lining up with TRBD2. The CDR3 loop spans 14 amino acids. V dropped 6 bases and J dropped 7; count of bases not matched to a gene: 6. As DNA, the CDR3 is TGTGCCAGCAGGGGGCTAGCGGGAGTGAATGAGCAGTTCTTC. Amino acids: CASRGLAGVNEQFF.

The CDR3 is CAISGGSGTSKDEQFF. The DNA for the CDR3 is TGTGCCATCAGTGGGGGTAGCGGGACCTCCAAGGATGAGCAGTTCTTC. The V and J genes are TRBV10-3 and TRBJ2-1; TRBD2 matches 8 bases. V lost 4 bases to trimming and J lost 8 bases; unmatched junction nucleotides: 13. The CDR3 is made up of 16 amino acids. The V gene's germline CDR1 is ENHRY and CDR2 SYGVKD.

This clonotype showed up many times. CDR3 DNA sequence: TGTGCCAGCAGCTTAGCGGGGGGAGGGGTGAGCAATCAGCCCCAGCATTTT. Protein product: CASSLAGGGVSNQPQHF. The chain couples TRBV7-8 to TRBJ1-5; D possibly corresponds to TRBD1 (5 bases). CDR1 is SGHVS, CDR2 FQNEAQ, per germline. The CDR3 runs 17 residues. V lost 0 bases and J 1 base, leaving 13 bases between the germline ends.

This clonotype was recorded a few times. V gene TRBV20-1 combines with J gene TRBJ1-3; D not certain. Germline V gene data show CDR1 as DFQATT and CDR2 as SNEGSKA (reference sequence). The CDR3 has 13 residues. V lost 1 base and J lost 3, with 7 bases in between. CDR3 protein: CSARATVGNTIYF. The CDR3 DNA sequence: TGCAGTGCTAGAGCAACCGTTGGAAACACCATATATTTT.

This chain uses TRBV9 with TRBJ1-5; D not resolved. V lost 0 bases, J lost 6 bases, and 13 bases lay in between. The CDR3 has 15 amino acids. Germline-derived CDR1 and CDR2 are SGDLS and YYNGEE. This chain's CDR3 is CASSVGGGEGQPQHF. The CDR3 nucleotides are TGTGCCAGCAGCGTAGGAGGTGGAGAGGGTCAGCCCCAGCATTTT.

As regards this clonotype: Mismatch with germline at one junction end may stem from a read error. The rearrangement links TRBV19 to TRBJ1-1; D gene uncertain. The CDR3 runs 16 residues. The germline V gene has CDR1 LNHDA and CDR2 SQIVND (reference sequence). The CDR3 loop reads CASSGTLSKRGTEASF. The CDR3 DNA follows: TGTGCCAGTAGCGGTACTCTCAGTAAACGAGGCACTGAAGCTTCCTTT.

The V gene is TRBV20-1, the J gene TRBJ1-2, with a weak D call TRBD1 (6 bases). CDR3 length equals 15 residues. V lost 3 bases, J lost 5 bases, and 19 bases lay in between. Germline CDR1 is DFQATT and CDR2 is SNEGSKA (reference sequence). The DNA for the CDR3 is TGCAGTGCTAGCTCTTCATGGACAGCCAAATATGGCTACACCTTC. Encoded protein: CSASSSWTAKYGYTF.